Listed below are T cell receptor beta chains from one sample, sequenced in a study of control samples from healthy donors and cancer patients. Clones were sequenced by immunoSEQ multiplex PCR, and TCRdb holds only the in-frame ones, with some missing. The profile shows more than 25,000 clones, approximately 94% of them singletons. The sample taken for sequencing was blood. Source of these receptors: a man aged 60-69 years in good health. Both conserved end residues are part of each CDR3. A D gene is named only where the DNA matches it firmly.

V gene: TRBV20-1
J gene: TRBJ2-3
D gene: TRBD2
CDR3 protein: CSASPGLAGLETDTQYF

V gene: TRBV6-5
J gene: TRBJ1-6
D gene: NA
CDR3 protein: CASSLDRSNSPLHF

V gene: TRBV11-3
J gene: TRBJ2-1
D gene: TRBD2
CDR3 protein: CASGKKRGGTMIGQFF

V gene: TRBV10-3
J gene: TRBJ1-3
D gene: NA
CDR3 protein: CAIREASGNTIYF

V gene: TRBV19
J gene: TRBJ2-1
D gene: TRBD1
CDR3 protein: CASRTTGTGGNEQFF

V gene: TRBV24-1
J gene: TRBJ2-6
D gene: TRBD1
CDR3 protein: CATSDFWTGPQGSGANVLTF

V gene: TRBV4-3
J gene: TRBJ2-1
D gene: TRBD1
CDR3 protein: CASSLGGTGLYNEQFF

V gene: TRBV5-1
J gene: TRBJ2-2
D gene: NA
CDR3 protein: CASSLVAGTGGELFF

V gene: TRBV7-2
J gene: TRBJ1-4
D gene: NA
CDR3 protein: CASSLRQATNEKLFF

V gene: TRBV12-3/TRBV12-4
J gene: TRBJ1-1
D gene: TRBD1
CDR3 protein: CASTLTGGEAFF

V gene: TRBV3-1/TRBV3-2
J gene: TRBJ1-4
D gene: TRBD1
CDR3 protein: CASSQGQGSTNEKLFF

V gene: TRBV2
J gene: TRBJ2-3
D gene: NA
CDR3 protein: CASSQEGGPQDTQYF

V gene: TRBV27
J gene: TRBJ1-1
D gene: NA
CDR3 protein: CASTFAPGDPNTEAFF

V gene: TRBV10-3
J gene: TRBJ1-2
D gene: TRBD1
CDR3 protein: CAIRGETGGNYGYTF

V gene: TRBV6-2/TRBV6-3
J gene: TRBJ1-2
D gene: NA
CDR3 protein: CASSYSTARIYGYTF

V gene: TRBV7-8
J gene: TRBJ2-3
D gene: NA
CDR3 protein: CASSLSNLRREDTQYF

V gene: TRBV2
J gene: TRBJ2-2
D gene: NA
CDR3 protein: CASSGYGGNTGELFF

V gene: TRBV5-1
J gene: TRBJ1-2
D gene: TRBD1
CDR3 protein: CASSLTGRSDGYTF

V gene: TRBV7-9
J gene: TRBJ2-7
D gene: NA
CDR3 protein: CASSLGAGFEQYF

V gene: TRBV7-9
J gene: TRBJ2-7
D gene: NA
CDR3 protein: CAGSSSRYLTYEQYF

V gene: TRBV6-5
J gene: TRBJ1-2
D gene: NA
CDR3 protein: CASSSPRGRINYGYTF

V gene: TRBV6-2/TRBV6-3
J gene: TRBJ2-5
D gene: TRBD2
CDR3 protein: CASSGASGGLGTQYF

V gene: TRBV4-3
J gene: TRBJ1-6
D gene: TRBD1
CDR3 protein: CASSRQGTNSPLHF

V gene: TRBV5-8
J gene: TRBJ2-7
D gene: NA
CDR3 protein: CASSLGVRGEEEQYF

V gene: TRBV11-3
J gene: TRBJ1-1
D gene: NA
CDR3 protein: CASSLVGSTEAFF

V gene: TRBV3-1/TRBV3-2
J gene: TRBJ1-2
D gene: TRBD1
CDR3 protein: CASSPGTGTGINYGYTF

V gene: TRBV3-1/TRBV3-2
J gene: TRBJ2-1
D gene: TRBD2
CDR3 protein: CASSFTSGGHNEQFF

V gene: TRBV7-9
J gene: TRBJ1-5
D gene: NA
CDR3 protein: CASSPRGIDSQPQHF

V gene: TRBV11-2
J gene: TRBJ1-1
D gene: TRBD1
CDR3 protein: CASSPSGTVNTEAFF

V gene: TRBV6-2/TRBV6-3
J gene: TRBJ1-5
D gene: NA
CDR3 protein: CASSYGNQPQHF

V gene: TRBV3-1/TRBV3-2
J gene: TRBJ1-4
D gene: NA
CDR3 protein: CASSRALWEKLFF

V gene: TRBV7-3
J gene: TRBJ2-3
D gene: NA
CDR3 protein: CASSLAGVDTQYF

V gene: TRBV29-1
J gene: TRBJ2-1
D gene: TRBD2
CDR3 protein: CSVVDGGAYEQFF

V gene: TRBV30
J gene: TRBJ1-6
D gene: NA
CDR3 protein: CAWEPGLSPLHF

V gene: TRBV12-3/TRBV12-4
J gene: TRBJ1-4
D gene: NA
CDR3 protein: CASSLSNEKLFF

V gene: TRBV7-2
J gene: TRBJ1-5
D gene: TRBD1
CDR3 protein: CASSGAGTGHLGAQHF

V gene: TRBV28
J gene: TRBJ2-7
D gene: NA
CDR3 protein: CASSYPEGAPYEQYF

V gene: TRBV21-1
J gene: TRBJ2-4
D gene: NA
CDR3 protein: CASSLQAAKNIQYF

V gene: TRBV5-1
J gene: TRBJ1-5
D gene: TRBD1
CDR3 protein: CASSLGTGGKPQHF

V gene: TRBV7-2
J gene: TRBJ1-1
D gene: TRBD1
CDR3 protein: CASRQRQGRYTEAFF

V gene: TRBV18
J gene: TRBJ2-1
D gene: TRBD2
CDR3 protein: CASSPPLLAGGRNYNEQFF

V gene: TRBV6-1
J gene: TRBJ1-5
D gene: NA
CDR3 protein: CASSEIRGQPQHF

V gene: TRBV5-1
J gene: TRBJ1-1
D gene: NA
CDR3 protein: CASSTQNTEAFF

V gene: TRBV6-5
J gene: TRBJ1-1
D gene: NA
CDR3 protein: CASSYSRLNTEAFF

V gene: TRBV5-5
J gene: TRBJ2-7
D gene: NA
CDR3 protein: CASSFWIGINYEQYF

V gene: TRBV19
J gene: TRBJ1-5
D gene: NA
CDR3 protein: CASRKGGGNQPQHF

V gene: TRBV13
J gene: TRBJ1-1
D gene: NA
CDR3 protein: CASSWRAGGGNTEAFF

V gene: TRBV24-1
J gene: TRBJ1-2
D gene: NA
CDR3 protein: CATSDTGRLGSYGYTF

V gene: TRBV6-6
J gene: TRBJ2-7
D gene: NA
CDR3 protein: CASSYSAGHEQYF

V gene: TRBV5-1
J gene: TRBJ2-3
D gene: NA
CDR3 protein: CASRDPSTDTQYF

V gene: TRBV5-1
J gene: TRBJ2-2
D gene: TRBD2
CDR3 protein: CASSRRTSGVTGELFF

V gene: TRBV6-1
J gene: TRBJ1-1
D gene: NA
CDR3 protein: CASSDPVNTEAFF

V gene: TRBV6-2/TRBV6-3
J gene: TRBJ1-4
D gene: TRBD1
CDR3 protein: CASSRTGKKEKLFF

V gene: TRBV4-3
J gene: TRBJ1-3
D gene: NA
CDR3 protein: CASSPSRGSSGNTIYF

V gene: TRBV30
J gene: TRBJ1-1
D gene: NA
CDR3 protein: CAWSVVTEAFF

V gene: TRBV18
J gene: TRBJ2-7
D gene: TRBD2
CDR3 protein: CASSASGGRAYEQYF

V gene: TRBV7-7
J gene: TRBJ1-2
D gene: TRBD1
CDR3 protein: CASSLSGRGSGYTF

V gene: TRBV9
J gene: TRBJ1-1
D gene: NA
CDR3 protein: CASSNLNTEAFF

V gene: TRBV7-3
J gene: TRBJ1-1
D gene: NA
CDR3 protein: CASSSDRNTEAFF